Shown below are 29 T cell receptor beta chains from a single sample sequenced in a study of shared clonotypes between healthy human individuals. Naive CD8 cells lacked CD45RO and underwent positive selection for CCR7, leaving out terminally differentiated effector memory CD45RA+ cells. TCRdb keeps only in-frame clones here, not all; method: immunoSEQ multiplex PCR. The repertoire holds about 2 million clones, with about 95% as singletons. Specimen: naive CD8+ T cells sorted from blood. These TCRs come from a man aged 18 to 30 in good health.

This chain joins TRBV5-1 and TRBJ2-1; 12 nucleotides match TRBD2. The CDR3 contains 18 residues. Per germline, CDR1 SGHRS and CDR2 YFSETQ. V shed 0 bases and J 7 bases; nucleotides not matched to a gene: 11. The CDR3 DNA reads TGCGCCAGCAGCTTGGCCGGGCTAGCGGGAGGGCCGGAAAATGAGCAGTTCTTC. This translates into CASSLAGLAGGPENEQFF.

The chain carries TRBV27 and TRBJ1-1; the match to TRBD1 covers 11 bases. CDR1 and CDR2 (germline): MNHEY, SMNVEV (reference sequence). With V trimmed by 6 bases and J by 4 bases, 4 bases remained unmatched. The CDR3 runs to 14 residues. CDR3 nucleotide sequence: TGTGCCAGCAGATGGACAGGGGGCGTCACTGAAGCTTTCTTT. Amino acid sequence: CASRWTGGVTEAFF.

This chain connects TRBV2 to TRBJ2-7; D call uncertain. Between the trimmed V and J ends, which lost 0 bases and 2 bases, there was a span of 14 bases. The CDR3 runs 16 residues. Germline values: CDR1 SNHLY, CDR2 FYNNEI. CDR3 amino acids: CASSEAAGSLTYEQYF. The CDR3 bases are TGTGCCAGCAGTGAAGCGGCTGGTTCGCTGACCTACGAGCAGTACTTC. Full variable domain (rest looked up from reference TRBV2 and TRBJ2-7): EPEVTQTPSHQVTQMGQEVILRCVPISNHLYFYWYRQILGQKVEFLVSFYNNEISEKSEIFDDQFSVERPDGSNFTLKIRSTKLEDSAMYFCASSEAAGSLTYEQYFGPGTRLTVT.

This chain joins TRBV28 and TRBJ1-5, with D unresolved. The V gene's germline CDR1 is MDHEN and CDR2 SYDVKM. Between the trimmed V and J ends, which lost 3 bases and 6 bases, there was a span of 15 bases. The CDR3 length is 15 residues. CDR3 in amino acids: CASSFRLGNGQPQHF. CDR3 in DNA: TGTGCCAGCAGTTTCCGTTTGGGGAACGGTCAGCCCCAGCATTTT.

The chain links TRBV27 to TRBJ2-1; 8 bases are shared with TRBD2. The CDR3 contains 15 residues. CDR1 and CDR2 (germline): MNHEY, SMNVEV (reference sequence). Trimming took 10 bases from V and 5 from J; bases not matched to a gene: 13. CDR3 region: CATTGGLEYNNEQFF. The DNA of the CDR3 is TGTGCCACCACCGGGGGACTAGAGTATAACAATGAGCAGTTCTTC.

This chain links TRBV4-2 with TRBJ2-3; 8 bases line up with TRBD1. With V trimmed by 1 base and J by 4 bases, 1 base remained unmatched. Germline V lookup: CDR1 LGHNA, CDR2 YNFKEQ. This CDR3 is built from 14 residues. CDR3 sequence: CASSQGTGPDTQYF. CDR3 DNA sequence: TGTGCCAGCAGCCAAGGGACAGGGCCAGATACGCAGTATTTT.

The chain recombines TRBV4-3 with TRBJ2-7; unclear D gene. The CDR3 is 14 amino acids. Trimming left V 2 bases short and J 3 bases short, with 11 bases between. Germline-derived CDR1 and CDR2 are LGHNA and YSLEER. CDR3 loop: CASSQSRDGYEQYF. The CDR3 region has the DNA TGCGCCAGCAGCCAATCCCGCGACGGCTACGAGCAGTACTTC.

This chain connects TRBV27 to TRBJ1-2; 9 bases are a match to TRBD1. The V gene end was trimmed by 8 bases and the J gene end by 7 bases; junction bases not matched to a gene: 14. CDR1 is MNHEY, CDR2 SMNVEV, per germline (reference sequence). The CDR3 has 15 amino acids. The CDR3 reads CASGKIQGAGGGYTF. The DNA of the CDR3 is TGTGCCAGCGGAAAAATACAGGGGGCGGGCGGTGGCTACACCTTC.

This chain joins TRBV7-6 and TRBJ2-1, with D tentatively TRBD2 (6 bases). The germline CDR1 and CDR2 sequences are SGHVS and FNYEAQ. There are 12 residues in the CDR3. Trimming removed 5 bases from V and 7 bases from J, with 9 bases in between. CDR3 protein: CASSRAGNEQFF. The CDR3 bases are TGTGCCAGCAGCCGGGCGGGAAATGAGCAGTTCTTC.

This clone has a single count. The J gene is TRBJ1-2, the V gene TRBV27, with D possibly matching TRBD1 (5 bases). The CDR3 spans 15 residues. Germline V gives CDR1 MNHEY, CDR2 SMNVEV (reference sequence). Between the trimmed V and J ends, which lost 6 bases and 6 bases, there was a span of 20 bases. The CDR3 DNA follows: TGTGCCAGCAGCTGGGCGATGTCGGGGGTAGATGGCTACACCTTC. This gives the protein CASSWAMSGVDGYTF.

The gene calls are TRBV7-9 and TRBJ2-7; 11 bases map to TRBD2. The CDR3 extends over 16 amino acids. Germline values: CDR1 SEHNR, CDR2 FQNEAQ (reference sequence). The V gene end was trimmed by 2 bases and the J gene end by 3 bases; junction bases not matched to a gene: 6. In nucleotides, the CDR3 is TGTGCCAGCAGCTTAACTAGCGGGAGTGCCTACTACGAGCAGTACTTC. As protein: CASSLTSGSAYYEQYF.

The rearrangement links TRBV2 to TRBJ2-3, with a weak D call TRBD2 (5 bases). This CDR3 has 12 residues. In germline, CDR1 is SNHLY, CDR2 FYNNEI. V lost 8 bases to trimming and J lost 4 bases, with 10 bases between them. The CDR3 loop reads CASEGVPDTQYF. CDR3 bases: TGTGCCAGCGAGGGCGTGCCAGATACGCAGTATTTT.

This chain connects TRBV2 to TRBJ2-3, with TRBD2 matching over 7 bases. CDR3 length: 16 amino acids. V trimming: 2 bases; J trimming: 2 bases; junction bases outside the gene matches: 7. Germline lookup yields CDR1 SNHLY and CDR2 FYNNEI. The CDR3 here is CASSELASGFTDTQYF. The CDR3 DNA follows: TGTGCCAGCAGTGAACTGGCTAGCGGATTCACAGATACGCAGTATTTT.

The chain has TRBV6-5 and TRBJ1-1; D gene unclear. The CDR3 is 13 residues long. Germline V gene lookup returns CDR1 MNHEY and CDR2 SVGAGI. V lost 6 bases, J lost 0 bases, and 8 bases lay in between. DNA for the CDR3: TGTGCCAGCAGCGCCCTCATGAACACTGAAGCTTTCTTT. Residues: CASSALMNTEAFF.

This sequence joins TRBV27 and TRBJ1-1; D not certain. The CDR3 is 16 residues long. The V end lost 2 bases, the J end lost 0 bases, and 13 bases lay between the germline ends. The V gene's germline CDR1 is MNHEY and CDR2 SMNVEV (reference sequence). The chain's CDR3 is CASSLGGIVMNTEAFF. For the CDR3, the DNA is TGTGCCAGCAGTTTAGGCGGAATTGTCATGAACACTGAAGCTTTCTTT.

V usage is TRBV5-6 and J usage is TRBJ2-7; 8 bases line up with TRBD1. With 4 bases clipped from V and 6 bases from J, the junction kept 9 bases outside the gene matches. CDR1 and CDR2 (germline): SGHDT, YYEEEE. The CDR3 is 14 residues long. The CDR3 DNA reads TGTGCCAGCAGCCTGGACAGGGAGGTCACCGAGCAGTACTTC. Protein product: CASSLDREVTEQYF. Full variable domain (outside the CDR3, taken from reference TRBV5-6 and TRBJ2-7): DAGVTQSPTHLIKTRGQQVTLRCSPKSGHDTVSWYQQALGQGPQFIFQYYEEEERQRGNFPDRFSGHQFPNYSSELNVNALLLGDSALYLCASSLDREVTEQYFGPGTRLTVT.

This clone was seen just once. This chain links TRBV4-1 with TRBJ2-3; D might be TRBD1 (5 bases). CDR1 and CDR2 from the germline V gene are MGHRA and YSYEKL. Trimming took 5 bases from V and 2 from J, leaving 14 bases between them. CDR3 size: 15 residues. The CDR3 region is CASSDLQGNTDTQYF. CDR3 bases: TGCGCCAGCAGCGACCTCCAGGGCAACACAGATACGCAGTATTTT.

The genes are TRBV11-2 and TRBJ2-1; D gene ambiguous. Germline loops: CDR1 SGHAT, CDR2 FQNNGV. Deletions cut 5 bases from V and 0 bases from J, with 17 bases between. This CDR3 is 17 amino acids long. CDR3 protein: CASSASFGISSYNEQFF. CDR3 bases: TGTGCCAGCAGCGCTTCTTTTGGGATCAGCTCCTACAATGAGCAGTTCTTC.

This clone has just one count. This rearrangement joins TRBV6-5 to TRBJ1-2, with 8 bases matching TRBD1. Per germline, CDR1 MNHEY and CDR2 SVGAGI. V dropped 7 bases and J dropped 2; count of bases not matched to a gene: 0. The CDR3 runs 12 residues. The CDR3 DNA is TGTGCCAGCACAGGGGGCAACTATGGCTACACCTTC. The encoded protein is CASTGGNYGYTF.

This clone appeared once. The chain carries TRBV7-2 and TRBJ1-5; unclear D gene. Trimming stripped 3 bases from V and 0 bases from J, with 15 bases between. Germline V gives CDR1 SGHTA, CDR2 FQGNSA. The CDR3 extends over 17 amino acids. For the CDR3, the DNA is TGTGCCAGCAGCTTGGAGGACGGACCTTATAGCAATCAGCCCCAGCATTTT. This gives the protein CASSLEDGPYSNQPQHF.

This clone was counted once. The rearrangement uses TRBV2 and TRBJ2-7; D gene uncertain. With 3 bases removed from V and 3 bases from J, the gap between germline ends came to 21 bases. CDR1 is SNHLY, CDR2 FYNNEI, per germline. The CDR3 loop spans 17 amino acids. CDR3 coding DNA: TGTGCCAGCAGTGATGACGCCCCGGTAGACGTCCTCTACGAGCAGTACTTC. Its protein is CASSDDAPVDVLYEQYF.

The CDR3 coding sequence is TGTGCCAGCAGCTTAGCGGAGAGCGGGGGGGCAAATGAGCAGTTCTTC. Translation: CASSLAESGGANEQFF. The chain recombines TRBV7-6 with TRBJ2-1; 10 nucleotides agree with TRBD2. This CDR3 comprises 16 residues. CDR1 is SGHVS and CDR2 is FNYEAQ in the germline V gene. V dropped 0 bases and J dropped 7; count of bases not matched to a gene: 6.

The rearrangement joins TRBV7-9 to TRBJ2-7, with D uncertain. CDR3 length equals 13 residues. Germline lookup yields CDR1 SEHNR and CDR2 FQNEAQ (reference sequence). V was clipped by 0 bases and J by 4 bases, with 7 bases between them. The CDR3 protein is CASSLASHYEQYF. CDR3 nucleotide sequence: TGTGCCAGCAGCTTAGCTTCTCATTACGAGCAGTACTTC.

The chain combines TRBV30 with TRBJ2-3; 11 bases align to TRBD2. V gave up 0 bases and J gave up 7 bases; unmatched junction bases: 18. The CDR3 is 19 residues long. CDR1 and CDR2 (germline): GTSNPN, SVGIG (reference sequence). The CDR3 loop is CAWSVDSLSGGVVTNTQYF. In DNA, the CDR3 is TGTGCCTGGAGTGTTGATTCCCTTAGCGGGGGGGTAGTTACAAATACGCAGTATTTT.

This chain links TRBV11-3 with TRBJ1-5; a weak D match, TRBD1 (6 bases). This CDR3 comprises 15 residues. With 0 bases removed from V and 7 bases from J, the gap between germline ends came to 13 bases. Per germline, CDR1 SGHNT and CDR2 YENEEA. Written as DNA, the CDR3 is TGTGCCAGCAGCTTAGAGTACAGGGAGGGACAGCCCCAGCATTTT. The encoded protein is CASSLEYREGQPQHF.

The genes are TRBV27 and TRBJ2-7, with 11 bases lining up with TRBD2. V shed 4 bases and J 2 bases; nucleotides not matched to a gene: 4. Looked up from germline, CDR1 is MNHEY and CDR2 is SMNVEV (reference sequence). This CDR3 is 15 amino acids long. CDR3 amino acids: CASSWGTSGAYEQYF. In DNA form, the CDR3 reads TGTGCCAGCAGTTGGGGGACTAGCGGAGCCTACGAGCAGTACTTC.

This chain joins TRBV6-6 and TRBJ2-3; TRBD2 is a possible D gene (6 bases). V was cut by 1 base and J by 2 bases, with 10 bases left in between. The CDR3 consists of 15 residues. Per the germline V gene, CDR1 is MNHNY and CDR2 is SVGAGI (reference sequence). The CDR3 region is CASSYYGTSTDTQYF. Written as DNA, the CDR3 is TGTGCCAGCAGTTACTACGGGACTTCCACAGATACGCAGTATTTT.

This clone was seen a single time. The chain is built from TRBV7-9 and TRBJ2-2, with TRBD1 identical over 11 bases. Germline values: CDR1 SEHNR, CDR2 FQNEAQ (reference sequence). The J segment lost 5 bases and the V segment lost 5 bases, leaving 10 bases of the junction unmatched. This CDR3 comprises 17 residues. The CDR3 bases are TGTGCCAGCAGCCAGGACAGGGGGCTCTTACTTACCGGGGAGCTGTTTTTT. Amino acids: CASSQDRGLLLTGELFF.

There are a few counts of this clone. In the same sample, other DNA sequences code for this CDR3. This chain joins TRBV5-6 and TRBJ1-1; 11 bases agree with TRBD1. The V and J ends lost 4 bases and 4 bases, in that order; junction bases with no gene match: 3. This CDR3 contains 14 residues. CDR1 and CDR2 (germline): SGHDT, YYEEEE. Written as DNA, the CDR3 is TGTGCCAGCAGCCCCGGGACAGGGGGCACTGAAGCTTTCTTT. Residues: CASSPGTGGTEAFF.